This T cell receptor beta chain was obtained from a study of blood T cell repertoires in COVID-19. Study summary: The United States, Italy and Spain supplied acute and convalescent COVID-19 samples.

The study recruited people aged roughly 18 to 95 years across roughly 25 US areas. Before being deemed recovered, Cohort 3 donors had two negative PCRs, clearance, or symptom resolution. The CDR3 spans 15 residues. The germline gives CDR1 LGHNA, CDR2 YSLEER. The V end lost 1 base, the J end lost 1 base, and 11 bases lay between the germline ends. Assay: immunoSEQ multiplex PCR; the TCRdb copy retains only in-frame clones and omits some. The data contain fewer than 350,000 clones, roughly nine tenths of them singletons. This clone was observed a handful of times. This receptor was identified in a woman in her thirties or forties who had recovered from COVID-19. The rearrangement uses TRBV4-3 and TRBJ2-7; D ambiguous. Sequencing was done on a sample of PBMCs or T cells enriched from blood (not recorded which). The CDR3 protein is CASSQGPQASYEQYF. The CDR3 DNA is TGCGCCAGCAGCCAAGGTCCGCAGGCGTCCTACGAGCAGTACTTC.